This T cell receptor (beta chain) was recorded in a study of T cell changes during pregnancy in multiple sclerosis. Losses at the gene ends were 4 bases for V and 6 bases for J; bases not matched to a gene: 9. The CDR3 spans 15 residues. CDR1 and CDR2 (germline): MNHEY, SMNVEV (reference sequence). The repertoire was sequenced with immunoSEQ multiplex PCR; TCRdb's copy has only in-frame clones and lacks some. The data contain approximately 36,000 clones, roughly 91% of them singletons. Source: CD8+ T cells from peripheral blood mononuclear cells, taken in the third trimester of pregnancy. The chain joins TRBV27 to TRBJ2-1, with 7 bases identical to TRBD2. The clonotype comes from a female donor with multiple sclerosis, enrolled in a pregnancy study. In DNA form, the CDR3 reads TGTGCCAGCAGTTATATGAGGGGAGGGATCAATGAGCAGTTCTTC. Translated, it gives CASSYMRGGINEQFF.